Shown below are 27 T cell receptor beta chains from a single sample sequenced in a study of vaccination effects on CD4 cells after COVID-19. Their antigens are not known. The ViraFEST assay expanded antigen-specific CD4+ T cells with viral peptide pools before sequencing. CD4+ T cell isolation took place after nine to eleven days of culture. The method was immunoSEQ multiplex PCR; TCRdb's version includes in-frame clones alone and lacks a portion of them. The sample has some 59,000 clones, around 85% seen once. Sequencing used CD4+ T cells from PBMCs cultured with HCoV-229E spike peptides, obtained before COVID-19 vaccination. The source is a human donor who received a COVID-19 vaccine.

The count of this clone is one. CDR3 DNA sequence: TGTGCCAGCAGCGGACGTAGCGGGTCCAGCACAGATACGCAGTATTTT. This sequence encodes CASSGRSGSSTDTQYF. V is TRBV7-2 and J is TRBJ2-3; 7 nucleotides align to TRBD2. The CDR3 runs 16 residues. V lost 5 bases to trimming and J lost 0 bases; unmatched junction nucleotides: 8. The germline gives CDR1 SGHTA, CDR2 FQGNSA.

V usage is TRBV5-8 and J usage is TRBJ1-5; 9 nucleotides agree with TRBD1. The CDR3 has 14 amino acids. Per germline, CDR1 SGHTS and CDR2 YDEGEE. V lost 4 bases, J lost 5 bases, and 4 bases stayed unmatched. CDR3 nucleotide sequence: TGTGCCAGCAGCGGTCGGACAGGGGATCAGCCCCAGCATTTT. It translates to CASSGRTGDQPQHF.

The chain recombines TRBV6-5 with TRBJ2-7, with D perhaps matching TRBD1 or TRBD2 (5 bases each). V lost 6 bases and J lost 0, with 12 bases in between. The CDR3 spans 14 residues. Looked up from germline, CDR1 is MNHEY and CDR2 is SVGAGI. CDR3 nucleotide sequence: TGTGCCAGCAGAGGGGTCACTAGCTCCTACGAGCAGTACGTC. Protein: CASRGVTSSYEQYV.

The V call is TRBV13, the J call TRBJ1-1; D ambiguous. This CDR3 is 11 amino acids long. Trimming took 4 bases from V and 1 from J, leaving 1 base between them. Germline CDR1 PRHDT, CDR2 FYEKMQ (reference sequence). For the CDR3, the DNA is TGTGCCAGCAGCTCGAACACTGAAGCTTTCTTT. Translating it yields CASSSNTEAFF.

The chain is built from TRBV14 and TRBJ1-4; unclear D gene. The V gene's germline CDR1 is SGHDN and CDR2 FVKESK. The V and J ends lost 9 bases and 0 bases respectively, with 2 bases between them. The CDR3 runs to 11 residues. CDR3: CASTTNEKLFF. DNA for the CDR3: TGTGCCAGTACAACTAATGAAAAACTGTTTTTT.

The chain joins TRBV9 to TRBJ2-1, with a possible D match to TRBD2 (6 bases). The CDR3 extends over 15 amino acids. Germline CDR1 reads SGDLS; CDR2 reads YYNGEE. The V and J ends lost 2 bases and 1 base respectively, with 10 bases between them. The CDR3 sequence: CASSVAGLSYNEQFF. Written as DNA, the CDR3 is TGTGCCAGCAGCGTTGCGGGGTTATCCTACAATGAGCAGTTCTTC.

The V gene is TRBV5-8, the J gene TRBJ1-3; D might be TRBD1 (6 bases). Germline V gives CDR1 SGHTS, CDR2 YDEGEE. The CDR3 runs 15 residues. V was trimmed by 1 base and J by 3 bases, leaving 11 bases between them. The CDR3 bases are TGTGCCAGCAGCTTGAGGTGGGACAATGGAAACACCATATATTTT. Translation: CASSLRWDNGNTIYF.

The chain joins TRBV5-1 to TRBJ1-1; no clear D. Deletions cut 0 bases from V and 1 base from J, with 7 bases between. The CDR3 sequence is 14 residues long. Germline V lookup: CDR1 SGHRS, CDR2 YFSETQ. The CDR3 DNA reads as TGCGCCAGCAGCTTGGCGCGGGCGAACACTGAAGCTTTCTTT. It translates to CASSLARANTEAFF.

A few counts support this clone. The chain joins TRBV10-1 to TRBJ2-2; D may be TRBD2 (6 bases). There are 17 residues in the CDR3. Trimming pared 2 bases from V and 2 bases from J, leaving 15 bases between. The germline V gene has CDR1 WNHNN and CDR2 SYGVQD (reference sequence). The CDR3 loop reads CASSERAGGFNTGELFF. The CDR3 region has the DNA TGCGCCAGCAGTGAGCGTGCCGGGGGTTTCAACACCGGGGAGCTGTTTTTT.

The genes are TRBV6-5 and TRBJ1-1; 12 bases are a match to TRBD1. Looked up from germline, CDR1 is MNHEY and CDR2 is SVGAGI. V was pared by 5 bases and J by 4 bases, with 5 bases of the junction left unmatched. The CDR3 has 15 amino acids. The DNA for the CDR3 is TGTGCCAGCAGTCCCTCGGGACAGGGGGCCACTGAAGCTTTCTTT. Protein product: CASSPSGQGATEAFF.

The chain recombines TRBV4-3 with TRBJ1-2, with D unclear. This CDR3 contains 14 residues. The V gene's germline CDR1 is LGHNA and CDR2 YSLEER. Deletions cut 0 bases from V and 5 bases from J, with 10 bases between. CDR3 DNA sequence: TGCGCCAGCAGCCAAGATCGGGCAGCTTATGGCTACACCTTC. Amino acid sequence: CASSQDRAAYGYTF.

The V gene is TRBV18, the J gene TRBJ1-3; TRBD1 agrees at 9 bases. Germline V gene sequence: CDR1 KGHSH, CDR2 LQKENI. This CDR3 comprises 16 residues. V dropped 4 bases and J dropped 1; count of bases not matched to a gene: 5. The CDR3 region is CASSQGQGQSGNTIYF. In DNA, the CDR3 is TGTGCCAGCTCACAGGGACAGGGACAGTCTGGAAACACCATATATTTT.

CDR3 sequence reads: CASSLQVMDTIYF. DNA of the CDR3: TGTGCCAGCAGCTTGCAAGTGATGGACACCATATATTTT. The J gene is TRBJ1-3, the V gene TRBV11-3; the D is unclear. Per germline, CDR1 SGHNT and CDR2 YENEEA. Trimming stripped 3 bases from V and 8 bases from J, with 11 bases between. The CDR3 runs 13 residues.

This clone appeared a single time. This rearrangement joins TRBV5-1 to TRBJ2-4; possibly TRBD1 for D (7 bases). Trimming shortened V by 3 bases and J by 8 bases, and 18 bases separated the two germline ends. This CDR3 spans 15 amino acids. CDR1 and CDR2 (germline): SGHRS, YFSETQ. DNA of the CDR3: TGCGCCAGCAGCTCCCGTCCCCAGGGGGAGGACATTCAGTACTTC. Translated: CASSSRPQGEDIQYF.

The chain uses TRBV5-1 and TRBJ2-1, with 9 bases aligning to TRBD1. From germline, CDR1 is SGHRS and CDR2 YFSETQ. V lost 5 bases, J lost 4 bases, and 7 bases stayed unmatched. This CDR3 contains 15 residues. CDR3 region: CASSLTGGIYNEQFF. CDR3 nucleotide sequence: TGCGCCAGCAGTCTCACAGGGGGCATTTACAATGAGCAGTTCTTC.

The rearrangement links TRBV6-5 to TRBJ2-1; TRBD1 is a possible D gene (5 bases). CDR3 size: 15 residues. Germline V CDR1 and CDR2: MNHEY, SVGAGI. V lost 2 bases and J 3 bases, leaving 11 bases between the germline ends. The CDR3 bases are TGTGCCAGCAGTTACAGGGGAACTCTCTACAATGAGCAGTTCTTC. Protein product: CASSYRGTLYNEQFF.

The table lists this clone with a count of one. V is TRBV11-2 and J is TRBJ2-5; D is ambiguous. CDR3 length: 15 residues. V was clipped by 5 bases and J by 1 base, with 14 bases between them. In germline, CDR1 is SGHAT, CDR2 FQNNGV. The CDR3, as DNA: TGTGCCAGCAGCCACCTGGGGTCAGTCCAAGAGACCCAGTACTTC. Its translation: CASSHLGSVQETQYF.

This chain links TRBV27 with TRBJ2-1; 12 nucleotides align to TRBD2. The trim removed 2 bases at V and 3 bases at J, leaving 2 bases unmatched. Looked up from germline, CDR1 is MNHEY and CDR2 is SMNVEV (reference sequence). This CDR3 spans 16 amino acids. As DNA, the CDR3 is TGTGCCAGCAGTTTACTAGCGGGGGGGAACTACAATGAGCAGTTCTTC. Translating it yields CASSLLAGGNYNEQFF.

V is TRBV6-5 and J is TRBJ1-1, with D unclear. V was cut by 6 bases and J by 1 base, with 9 bases left in between. Germline-derived CDR1 and CDR2 are MNHEY and SVGAGI. CDR3 size: 13 residues. This CDR3 is CASSRVKNTEAFF. The CDR3 bases are TGTGCCAGCAGCCGAGTCAAGAACACTGAAGCTTTCTTT.

The chain couples TRBV5-1 to TRBJ1-2; D not certain. The CDR3 totals 13 residues. Germline CDR1 is SGHRS and CDR2 is YFSETQ. V lost 5 bases, J lost 0 bases, and 8 bases lay in between. The CDR3, as DNA: TGCGCCAGCAGTGAGGTAGCTAACTATGGCTACACCTTC. Its protein is CASSEVANYGYTF.

The J gene is TRBJ1-1, the V gene TRBV5-1; no clear D. CDR1 is SGHRS, CDR2 YFSETQ, per germline. The germline V and J ends were trimmed by 8 bases and 1 base, with 12 bases remaining between them. The CDR3 consists of 13 residues. The DNA for the CDR3 is TGCGCCAGTTCATTCGATCAGAACACTGAAGCTTTCTTT. Translating gives CASSFDQNTEAFF. The complete variable domain, with remaining parts taken from reference TRBV5-1 and TRBJ1-1, reads KAGVTQTPRYLIKTRGQQVTLSCSPISGHRSVSWYQQTPGQGLQFLFEYFSETQRNKGNFPGRFSGRQFSNSRSEMNVSTLELGDSALYLCASSFDQNTEAFFGQGTRLTVV.

This chain connects TRBV24-1 to TRBJ2-2, with 8 bases identical to TRBD1. The CDR3 covers 16 residues. Trimming cost V 4 bases and J 0 bases; bases outside gene matches: 3. The germline V gene has CDR1 KGHDR and CDR2 SFDVKD. The CDR3 sequence: CATSEPGGANTGELFF. The CDR3 DNA reads TGTGCCACCAGTGAGCCAGGGGGCGCGAACACCGGGGAGCTGTTTTTT.

The gene calls are TRBV10-1 and TRBJ2-7, with a weak D call TRBD2 (7 bases). The CDR3 length is 13 residues. Looked up from germline, CDR1 is WNHNN and CDR2 is SYGVQD (reference sequence). With 5 bases removed from V and 7 bases from J, the gap between germline ends came to 15 bases. CDR3 sequence: CASSPAGAREQYV. Written as DNA, the CDR3 is TGCGCCAGCAGTCCCGCGGGGGCCAGGGAGCAGTACGTC.

The chain recombines TRBV29-1 with TRBJ2-3; the D is unclear. Trimming pared 6 bases from V and 1 base from J, leaving 14 bases between. CDR1 is SQVTM, CDR2 ANQGSEA, per germline. CDR3 length equals 14 residues. CDR3 sequence reads: CSVTTRDGTDTQYF. Written as DNA, the CDR3 is TGCAGCGTAACCACTCGCGACGGCACAGATACGCAGTATTTT.

This sequence joins TRBV29-1 and TRBJ1-5, with unresolved D. The V end was cut by 6 bases, the J end by 0 bases, with 9 bases between. This CDR3 has 13 residues. Germline CDR1 and CDR2: SQVTM and ANQGSEA. CDR3 bases: TGCAGCGTCCAGCAGAATAGCAATCAGCCCCAGCATTTT. Translation gives CSVQQNSNQPQHF.

The chain recombines TRBV5-1 with TRBJ2-5; 12 positions agree with TRBD2. Trimming at V came to 0 bases and at J to 1 base, leaving 4 bases not matched to a gene. The V gene's germline CDR1 is SGHRS and CDR2 YFSETQ. This CDR3 is 17 amino acids long. In DNA form, the CDR3 reads TGCGCCAGCAGCTTGGCCCTGACTAGCGGGGGCCAAGAGACCCAGTACTTC. This translates into CASSLALTSGGQETQYF.

The chain joins TRBV3-1 (or the pseudogene TRBV3-2) to TRBJ2-5; D uncertain. Germline lookup yields CDR1 LGHDT and CDR2 YNNKEL (reference sequence). V lost 0 bases to trimming and J lost 6 bases, with 11 bases between them. The CDR3 sequence is 14 residues long. CDR3 sequence: CASSQDQGGQTQYF. The CDR3 DNA sequence: TGTGCCAGCAGCCAAGACCAAGGTGGCCAGACCCAGTACTTC.